Below, one TCR beta chain is given with its context. The protocol was immunoSEQ multiplex PCR, while the TCRdb copy is restricted to in-frame clones and leaves out a portion. The top ten hold less than 0.6% of the sample, which has around 79,000 clones, about 89% seen once. This record comes from a study of T cell changes during pregnancy in multiple sclerosis. This CDR3 comprises 14 residues. The source is a female donor with multiple sclerosis, enrolled in a pregnancy study. The sample in question was CD4+ T cells from peripheral blood mononuclear cells, obtained in the second trimester of pregnancy. The J gene is TRBJ2-5, the V gene TRBV12-1; the listed D gene, TRBD2, was not tested against the DNA. TRBV12-1 is annotated as a pseudogene. In DNA, the CDR3 is TGTGCCAGCAGGTTTACGGGGTCCCAAGAGACCCAGTACTTC. It encodes CASRFTGSQETQYF.